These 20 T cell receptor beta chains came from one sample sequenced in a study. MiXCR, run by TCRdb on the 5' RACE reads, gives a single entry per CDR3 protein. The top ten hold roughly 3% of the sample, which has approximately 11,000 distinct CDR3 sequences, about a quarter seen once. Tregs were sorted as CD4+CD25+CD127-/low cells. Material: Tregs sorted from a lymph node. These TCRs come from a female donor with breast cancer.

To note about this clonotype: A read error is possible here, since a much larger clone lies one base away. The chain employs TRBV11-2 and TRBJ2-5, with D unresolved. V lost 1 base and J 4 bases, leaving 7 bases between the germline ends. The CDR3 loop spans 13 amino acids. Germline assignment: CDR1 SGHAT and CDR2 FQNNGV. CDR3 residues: CASSLVCGETQYF. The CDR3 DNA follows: TGTGCCAGCAGCTTAGTTTGTGGAGAGACCCAGTACTTC.

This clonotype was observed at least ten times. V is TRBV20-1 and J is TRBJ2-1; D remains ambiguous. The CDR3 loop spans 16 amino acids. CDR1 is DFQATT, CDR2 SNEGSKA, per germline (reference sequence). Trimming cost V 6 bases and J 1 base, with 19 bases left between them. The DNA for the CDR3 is TGCAGTGCCAGCGAACGTCCTAGTCAATCCTACAATGAGCAGTTCTTC. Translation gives CSASERPSQSYNEQFF.

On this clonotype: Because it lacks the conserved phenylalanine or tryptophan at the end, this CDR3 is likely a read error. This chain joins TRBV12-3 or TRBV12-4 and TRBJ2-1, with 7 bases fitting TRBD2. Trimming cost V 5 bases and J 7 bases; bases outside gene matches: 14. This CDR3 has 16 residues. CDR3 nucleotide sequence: TGTGCCAGCAGTCCGACTAGCCGGGTCCAGCGGAATGAGCAGTTCCTC. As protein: CASSPTSRVQRNEQFL.

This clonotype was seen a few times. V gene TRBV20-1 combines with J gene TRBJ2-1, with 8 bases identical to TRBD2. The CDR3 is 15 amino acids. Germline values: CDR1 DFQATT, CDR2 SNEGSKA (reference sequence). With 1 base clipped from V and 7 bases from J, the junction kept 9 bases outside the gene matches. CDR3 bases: TGCAGTGCTAGAGTAACGGGAGGGCCTGTGAATGAGCAGTTCTTC. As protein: CSARVTGGPVNEQFF.

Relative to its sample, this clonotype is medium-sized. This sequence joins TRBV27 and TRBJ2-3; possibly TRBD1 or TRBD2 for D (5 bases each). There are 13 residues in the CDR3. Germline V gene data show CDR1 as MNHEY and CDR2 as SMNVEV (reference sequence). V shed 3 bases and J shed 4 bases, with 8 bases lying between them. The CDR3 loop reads CASSFQGADTQYF. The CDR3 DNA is TGTGCCAGCAGTTTCCAGGGAGCAGATACGCAGTATTTT.

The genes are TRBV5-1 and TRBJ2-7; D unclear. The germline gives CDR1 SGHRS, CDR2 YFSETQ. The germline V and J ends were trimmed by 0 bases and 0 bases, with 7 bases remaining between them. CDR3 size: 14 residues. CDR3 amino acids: CASSLARSSYEQYF. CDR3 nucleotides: TGCGCCAGCAGCTTGGCCAGATCCTCCTACGAGCAGTACTTC.

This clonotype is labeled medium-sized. This CDR3 is CSARARSAGASIQYF. DNA of the CDR3: TGCAGTGCTAGAGCCCGGTCGGCAGGGGCTAGCATTCAGTACTTC. V is TRBV20-1 and J is TRBJ2-4, with D possibly being TRBD1 (6 bases). The CDR3 has 15 residues. Looked up from germline, CDR1 is DFQATT and CDR2 is SNEGSKA (reference sequence). Trimming shortened V by 1 base and J by 9 bases, and 19 bases separated the two germline ends.

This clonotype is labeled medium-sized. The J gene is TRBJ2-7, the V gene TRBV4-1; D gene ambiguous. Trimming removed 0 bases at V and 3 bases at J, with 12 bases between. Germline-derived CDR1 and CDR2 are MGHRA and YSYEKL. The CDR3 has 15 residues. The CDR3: CASSQEDRIGYEQYF. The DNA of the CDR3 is TGCGCCAGCAGCCAAGAGGACCGTATAGGCTACGAGCAGTACTTC.

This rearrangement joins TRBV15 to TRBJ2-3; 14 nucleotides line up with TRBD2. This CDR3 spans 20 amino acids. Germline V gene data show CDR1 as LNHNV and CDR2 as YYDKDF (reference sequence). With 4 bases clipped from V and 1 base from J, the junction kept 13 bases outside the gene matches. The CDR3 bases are TGTGCCACCAGCAAACGCCCAGGACTAGCGGGAGGAAAAGGCACAGATACGCAGTATTTT. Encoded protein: CATSKRPGLAGGKGTDTQYF.

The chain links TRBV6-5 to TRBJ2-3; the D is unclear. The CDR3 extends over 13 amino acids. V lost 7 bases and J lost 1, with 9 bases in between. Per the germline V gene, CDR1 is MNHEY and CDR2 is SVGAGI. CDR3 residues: CASISPGTDTQYF. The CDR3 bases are TGTGCCAGCATTAGCCCTGGCACAGATACGCAGTATTTT.

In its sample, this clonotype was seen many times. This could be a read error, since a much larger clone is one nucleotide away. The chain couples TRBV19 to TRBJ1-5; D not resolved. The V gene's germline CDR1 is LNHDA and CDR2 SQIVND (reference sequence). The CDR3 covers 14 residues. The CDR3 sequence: CTSSMGPYNQPQHF. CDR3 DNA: TGTACCAGTAGTATGGGTCCTTACAATCAGCCCCAGCATTTT.

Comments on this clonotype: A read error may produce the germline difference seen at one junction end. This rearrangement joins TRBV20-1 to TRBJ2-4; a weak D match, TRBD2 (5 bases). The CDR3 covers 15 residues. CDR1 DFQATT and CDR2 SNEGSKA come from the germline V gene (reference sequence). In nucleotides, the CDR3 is TGCAGTGCTAGAGCCCGGTCGGCAAAGGCTAGCATTCAGAACTTC. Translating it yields CSARARSAKASIQNF.

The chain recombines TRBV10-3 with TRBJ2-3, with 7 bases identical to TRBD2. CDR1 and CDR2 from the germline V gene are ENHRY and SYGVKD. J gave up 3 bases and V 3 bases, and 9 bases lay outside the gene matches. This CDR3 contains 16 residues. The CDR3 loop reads CAISDIRTRETDTQYF. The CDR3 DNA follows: TGTGCCATCAGTGATATAAGGACTAGGGAAACAGATACGCAGTATTTT.

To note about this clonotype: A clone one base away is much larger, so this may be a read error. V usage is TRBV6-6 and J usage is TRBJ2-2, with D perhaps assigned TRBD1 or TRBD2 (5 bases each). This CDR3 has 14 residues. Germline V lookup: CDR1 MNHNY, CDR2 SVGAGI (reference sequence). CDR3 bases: TGTACCAGCAGTTGGGGGTTTGGCACCGGGGAGCTGTTTTTT. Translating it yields CTSSWGFGTGELFF.

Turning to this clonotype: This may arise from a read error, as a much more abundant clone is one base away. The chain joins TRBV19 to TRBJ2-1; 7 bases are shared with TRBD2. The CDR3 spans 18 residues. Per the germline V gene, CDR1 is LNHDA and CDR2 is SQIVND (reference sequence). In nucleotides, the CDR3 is TGTGACAGTAGTATGTGGTATGGGGGAGGGAGCTCCTACAATGAGCAGTTCTTC. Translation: CDSSMWYGGGSSYNEQFF.

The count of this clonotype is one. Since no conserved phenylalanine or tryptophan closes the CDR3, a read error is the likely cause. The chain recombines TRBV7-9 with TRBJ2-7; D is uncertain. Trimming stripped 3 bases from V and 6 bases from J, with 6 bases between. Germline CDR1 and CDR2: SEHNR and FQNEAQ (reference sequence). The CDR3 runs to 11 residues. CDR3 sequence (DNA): TGTGCCAGCAGCTTCCGGTTCGAGCAGTACTCC. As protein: CASSFRFEQYS.

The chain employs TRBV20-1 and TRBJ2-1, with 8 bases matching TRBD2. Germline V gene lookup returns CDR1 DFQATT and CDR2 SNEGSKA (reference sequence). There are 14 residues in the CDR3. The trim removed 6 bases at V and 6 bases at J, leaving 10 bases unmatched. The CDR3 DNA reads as TGCAGTGCGCGCGGGTTGCGGGAGGTCAATGAGCAGTTCTTC. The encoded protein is CSARGLREVNEQFF.

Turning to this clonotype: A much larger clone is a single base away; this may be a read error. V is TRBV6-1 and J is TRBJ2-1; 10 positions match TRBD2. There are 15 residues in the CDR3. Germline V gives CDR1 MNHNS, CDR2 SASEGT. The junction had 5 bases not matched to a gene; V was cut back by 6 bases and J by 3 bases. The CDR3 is CASRTGTSDYNEQFF. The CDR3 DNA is TGTGCCAGCAGGACCGGGACTAGCGACTACAATGAGCAGTTCTTC.

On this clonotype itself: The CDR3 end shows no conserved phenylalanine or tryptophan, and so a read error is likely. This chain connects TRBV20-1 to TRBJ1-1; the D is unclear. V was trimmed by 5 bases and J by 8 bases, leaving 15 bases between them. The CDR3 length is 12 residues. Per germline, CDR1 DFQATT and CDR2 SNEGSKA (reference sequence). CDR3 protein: CSALHSGTEAFL. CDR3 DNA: TGCAGTGCTCTACACTCGGGCACCGAAGCTTTCCTT.

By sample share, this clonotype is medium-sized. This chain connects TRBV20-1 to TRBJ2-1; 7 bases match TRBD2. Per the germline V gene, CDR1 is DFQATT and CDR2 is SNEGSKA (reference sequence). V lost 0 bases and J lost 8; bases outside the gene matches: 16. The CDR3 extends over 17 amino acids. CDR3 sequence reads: CSARDSVAGVGTYEQFF. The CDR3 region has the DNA TGCAGTGCTAGAGATTCCGTCGCGGGAGTGGGGACTTATGAGCAGTTCTTC.